This T cell receptor (beta chain) comes out of a study of shared clonotypes between healthy human individuals (dated by TCRdb to about 2020). At the level of the whole study: A couple of women and three men aged 18 to 49 years were included in the cohort. Per donor, three plates each were used for CD4 naive and CD4 memory, two for CD8 naive, and one for CD8 memory. To increase sequencing depth and limit assay-specific biases, different laboratories used diverse techniques to prepare libraries and sequence TCR repertoires. To estimate repertoire size and how much clonotypes are shared between individuals, the study performed deep sequencing of blood TCR repertoires from a few healthy adults. Per donor, leukapheresis produced somewhere between about 0.9 and 9.5 billion PBMCs.

The germline V and J ends show losses of 3 bases and 10 bases respectively, and no gene match explains 6 bases of the junction. Via the germline V gene, CDR1 is SGHTA and CDR2 FQGNSA. The CDR3 goes from the cysteine to the phenylalanine over 15 residues. The entry retains the CDR3 DNA only, 45 bases that are in frame from base 1. Overall results and qualifications from the work: Naive subsets generally had larger estimated clonotype richness than memory subsets did. Around 5.4% of naive CD4, roughly 3.6% of naive CD8, roughly 2.4% of memory CD4, and over 0.35% of memory CD8 clonotypes were shared across a few donors. Pairwise subsampling indicated that sequencing depth was expected to affect the degree of clonotype sharing among donors. Incomplete sequencing was indicated by rarefaction of sorted-subset datasets, despite the large sequencing depth. Compared with non-shared clonotypes, clonotypes shared by all four sorted-subset donors had higher generation probabilities. Sampling was restricted to blood, and TCR repertoires in tissues likely differ from the TCR repertoires found in blood. Because the study included only a small number of donors, the genetic and exposure-history diversity represented was limited.

TCR CDR3 regions were amplified from genomic DNA by multiplex PCR using the deep immunoSEQ assay. Extracted genomic DNA from each cell subset was distributed evenly across all wells of several immunoSEQ 96-well plates, and each plate was treated as a replicate. For sorted subsets, about 210 ng of genomic DNA, equivalent to some 33,000 T cell genomes, went into each replicate PCR. The purified libraries were quantified using a Qubit 3.0 fluorometer, sized with a Bioanalyzer 2100, and then quantified again using the KAPA Library Quantification kit. Every immunoSEQ 96-well plate was sequenced on a separate single-read 150-cycle Illumina NextSeq 550 flow cell. Under the source paper's analysis protocol: Because only junctional sequences without quality scores were contained in the immunoSEQ output, filtering matching that applied to full-length reads could not be performed. To assign V/J genes and CDR3, sequences were annotated using PyIR, a Python wrapper for IgBLAST v1.9, with IMGT germline references. Reads with weak V/J assignments (E-value above 1e-6), missing CDR3, stop codons, out-of-frame junctions, or ambiguous translated residues were removed. V3J clonotypes were defined as sequences sharing the same inferred V gene, J gene, and CDR3 amino acid sequence. Percentage overlap between repertoires was calculated by dividing the number of shared unique clonotypes by the size of the smaller repertoire. Richness of each repertoire was evaluated using RTK rarefaction, the Chao1 estimator, and Recon v2.1 estimates of unobserved clonotypes. For all TCRbeta clonotypes obtained by the gDNA method from a few donors, generation probabilities were computed with OLGA. TCRdb mirrors the immuneACCESS table, restricted to in-frame sequences. Some clones are absent from its copies; in checked studies, under half trace to an unresolved V gene, and the reason for the others is unknown. Clone size and the V and J calls come from that table; the DNA yielded D and trimming. In all, the sample holds more than 2 million clones, and 85% to 95% of those were seen once. The ten largest clones take up 0.13% of the sample.

Healthy HIV-negative adults with no recently reported acute infections or vaccinations were included as donors. Only Caucasian adults living in Nashville, Tennessee, USA were represented among the donors. Magnetic negative selection was used to enrich CD4+ T cells, after which naive cells were positively selected on CD45RA and the negative fraction became the memory subset. Blood was collected by leukapheresis, and PBMCs were isolated by Ficoll-Histopaque density gradient centrifugation and then cryopreserved in liquid nitrogen vapor phase. Analytical flow cytometry was used to check the purity and quantity of each magnetically sorted T cell population. Genomic DNA was isolated from every sorted fraction and measured by UV absorbance on a Nanodrop 2000c. Comment on this clone: Its target antigen remains unknown. Base qualities were left out, and no much larger clone turns up one base away.

Source material: naive CD4+ T cells sorted from blood. The cell subset or site label, read with the paper, signifies: CD45RA+ positively selected. The sequence was obtained from a man in his late teens or twenties in good health. The V gene is TRBV7-2 and the J gene is TRBJ2-1, with 13 middle bases fitting TRBD2. The DNA sequence follows: TGTGCCAGCAGCTTCTGGACTAGCGGGAGCCAAGAGCAGTTCTTC. Its protein product is CASSFWTSGSQEQFF.